This is a list of T cell receptor beta chains from one sample in a study of blood T cell repertoires in COVID-19. Profiling relied on immunoSEQ multiplex PCR, and the TCRdb table lists in-frame clones only, not all of them. The sample contains more than 85,000 clones, less than 85% of which appear only once. The source material was peripheral blood. The receptors derive from a man older than 75 with acute or convalescent COVID-19. CDR3s include the opening cysteine and the closing phenylalanine or tryptophan. The D gene is left open where the match is weak. Clone size appears in some rows only: once, few, many, or a class for an expanded clone.

d_call clone_size j_call v_call cdr3_aa cdr3_nt
NA NA TRBJ2-7 TRBV27 CASSHRVWDSYEQYF TGTGCCAGCAGTCACAGGGTTTGGGACTCCTACGAGCAGTACTTC
TRBD2 few TRBJ2-7 TRBV7-9 CASSFSGTSSYEQYF TGTGCCAGCAGCTTTTCGGGGACTAGTTCATACGAGCAGTACTTC
NA NA TRBJ2-3 TRBV19 CASSMGVPSTDTQYF TGTGCCAGTAGTATGGGCGTCCCATCCACAGATACGCAGTATTTT
TRBD2 once TRBJ2-1 TRBV27 CASKAREGRGEQFF TGTGCCAGCAAAGCCCGGGAGGGCCGGGGTGAGCAGTTCTTC
TRBD1 NA TRBJ2-7 TRBV27 CASSSGTANYEQYF TGTGCCAGCAGTTCCGGGACAGCCAACTACGAGCAGTACTTC
TRBD2 NA TRBJ2-5 TRBV29-1 CSVRGGLAGETQYF TGCAGCGTTCGGGGGGGGCTAGCGGGAGAGACCCAGTACTTC
NA once TRBJ2-7 TRBV15 CATSRDPSSEQYF TGTGCCACCAGCAGAGACCCTTCCTCCGAGCAGTACTTC
NA few TRBJ1-2 TRBV9 CASSRDSFYGYTF TGTGCCAGCAGCCGAGACAGCTTCTATGGCTACACCTTC
TRBD1 NA TRBJ2-1 TRBV6-5 CASSSTGGAYNEQFF TGTGCCAGCAGCTCGACAGGGGGCGCTTACAATGAGCAGTTCTTC
TRBD1 NA TRBJ2-7 TRBV6-6 CASSRQGGAYEQYF TGTGCCAGCAGTAGACAGGGGGGGGCCTACGAGCAGTACTTC
TRBD2 few TRBJ2-1 TRBV10-3 CAIRPGLADNNEQFF TGTGCCATCAGACCCGGACTAGCGGACAACAATGAGCAGTTCTTC
TRBD1 NA TRBJ1-5 TRBV5-6 CASSSGQGLNQPQHF TGTGCCAGCAGCTCGGGACAGGGCCTCAATCAGCCCCAGCATTTT
TRBD1 NA TRBJ1-4 TRBV10-3 CAISDGTGGYEKLFF TGTGCCATCAGTGACGGGACAGGGGGTTATGAAAAACTGTTTTTT